The clone carrying this TCR beta chain was counted ten times or more. In germline, CDR1 is SQVTM, CDR2 ANQGSEA. V dropped 7 bases and J dropped 1 base, with 16 bases sitting between them. The CDR3 is 14 amino acids. These data are taken from a study of CDR3 diversity in severe acne. Using its own MiXCR run on the PCR reads, TCRdb lists one record per CDR3 protein. The sample includes about 97,000 distinct CDR3 sequences, 51% seen only once; the top ten take around 12%. The receptor was derived from a male donor with acne. V usage is TRBV29-1 and J usage is TRBJ1-1; perhaps TRBD1 as D (5 bases). Sequences were obtained from blood. CDR3 loop: CSASRGQGNTEAFF. The CDR3 coding sequence is TGCAGCGCCTCCCGAGGGCAGGGGAACACTGAAGCTTTCTTT.